These T cell receptor beta chains were read from a single sample in a study of blood T cell repertoires in COVID-19. Sequencing was performed with immunoSEQ multiplex PCR; in TCRdb, only in-frame clones are kept and a portion is missing. The sample carries more than 300,000 clones, 90% recorded once. The sequenced material came from peripheral blood. These receptors originate from a middle-aged woman with COVID-19, enrolled during active disease. CDR3s include the opening cysteine and the closing phenylalanine or tryptophan. The D gene is left open where the match is weak. Not all rows give a size; the values are once, few, many and, for expanded clones, a class.

CDR3 protein | CDR3 DNA | D gene | V gene | clone size | J gene | CDR3 length
CASSGGPKETADTQYF | TGTGCCAGCAGTGGGGGCCCTAAGGAAACCGCAGATACGCAGTATTTT | NA | TRBV6-1 | NA | TRBJ2-3 | 16
CASSTGQGSYGYTF | TGTGCCAGCAGCACGGGACAGGGGTCCTATGGCTACACCTTC | TRBD1 | TRBV9 | NA | TRBJ1-2 | 14
CASSSGRLDGYTF | TGTGCCAGCAGCTCAGGGCGACTAGATGGCTACACCTTC | NA | TRBV11-2 | NA | TRBJ1-2 | 13
CASSPVHQGTSPLHF | TGTGCCAGCAGTCCCGTTCATCAGGGGACTTCACCCCTCCACTTT | NA | TRBV27 | few | TRBJ1-6 | 15
CASSQPDRGLPGANVLTF | TGTGCCAGCAGCCAGCCTGACAGGGGGCTTCCTGGGGCCAACGTCCTGACTTTC | TRBD1 | TRBV9 | NA | TRBJ2-6 | 18
CASSLGQLVSYEQYF | TGTGCCAGCAGCTTGGGACAGTTGGTCTCCTACGAGCAGTACTTC | TRBD1 | TRBV7-9 | NA | TRBJ2-7 | 15
CASSVEGGTRKQFF | TGTGCCAGCAGCGTAGAAGGTGGGACTAGGAAGCAGTTCTTC | TRBD2 | TRBV9 | NA | TRBJ2-1 | 14
CASSGQGLRTLHF | TGTGCTTCAAGTGGACAGGGTTTGAGGACCCTCCACTTT | TRBD1 | TRBV30 | NA | TRBJ1-6 | 13
CASSFSGNQPQHF | TGTGCCAGCAGCTTTAGCGGCAATCAGCCCCAGCATTTT | NA | TRBV7-8 | NA | TRBJ1-5 | 13
CASSQRQGVQETQYF | TGCGCCAGCAGCCAAAGACAGGGGGTTCAAGAGACCCAGTACTTC | TRBD1 | TRBV4-1 | NA | TRBJ2-5 | 15
CAWTHLGEQFF | TGTGCTTGGACCCACCTGGGCGAGCAGTTCTTC | NA | TRBV30 | NA | TRBJ2-1 | 11
CASRKGLGLNYGYTF | TGTGCCAGTAGAAAGGGGTTAGGCCTTAACTATGGCTACACCTTC | NA | TRBV19 | NA | TRBJ1-2 | 15
CASSLQGVYNEQFF | TGTGCCAGCAGCCTACAGGGGGTATACAATGAGCAGTTCTTC | TRBD1 | TRBV27 | NA | TRBJ2-1 | 14
CASSSVPGNTEAFF | TGTGCCAGCAGCTCCGTTCCCGGGAACACTGAAGCTTTCTTT | NA | TRBV5-4 | NA | TRBJ1-1 | 14
CASSSVYSNQPQHF | TGTGCCAGCAGCTCGGTCTATAGCAATCAGCCCCAGCATTTT | NA | TRBV5-6 | NA | TRBJ1-5 | 14
CASSLQDSVNSPLHF | TGTGCCAGCAGTTTACAGGACAGCGTGAATTCACCCCTCCACTTT | NA | TRBV6-5 | once | TRBJ1-6 | 15
CATSRESPRTGTTEAFF | TGTGCCACCAGCAGAGAGAGCCCCAGAACAGGGACCACTGAAGCTTTCTTT | NA | TRBV15 | NA | TRBJ1-1 | 17
CASNEAGGGVLGEQYF | TGTGCCAGCAACGAGGCGGGCGGGGGGGTGCTGGGCGAGCAGTACTTC | TRBD2 | TRBV28 | NA | TRBJ2-7 | 16
CASSQTRNYGYTF | TGTGCCAGCAGTCAAACACGTAACTATGGCTACACCTTC | NA | TRBV28 | NA | TRBJ1-2 | 13
CASSVGGQVANTGELFF | TGTGCCAGCAGCGTAGGAGGACAGGTCGCGAACACCGGGGAGCTGTTTTTT | TRBD1 | TRBV9 | NA | TRBJ2-2 | 17
CASSARGTPGGETQYF | TGCGCCAGCAGCGCCCGAGGAACCCCGGGGGGTGAGACCCAGTACTTC | TRBD2 | TRBV5-1 | NA | TRBJ2-5 | 16
CASSLSGTGREVDNEKLFF | TGTGCCAGCAGCTTATCCGGGACGGGCCGGGAGGTAGATAATGAAAAACTGTTTTTT | NA | TRBV13 | NA | TRBJ1-4 | 19